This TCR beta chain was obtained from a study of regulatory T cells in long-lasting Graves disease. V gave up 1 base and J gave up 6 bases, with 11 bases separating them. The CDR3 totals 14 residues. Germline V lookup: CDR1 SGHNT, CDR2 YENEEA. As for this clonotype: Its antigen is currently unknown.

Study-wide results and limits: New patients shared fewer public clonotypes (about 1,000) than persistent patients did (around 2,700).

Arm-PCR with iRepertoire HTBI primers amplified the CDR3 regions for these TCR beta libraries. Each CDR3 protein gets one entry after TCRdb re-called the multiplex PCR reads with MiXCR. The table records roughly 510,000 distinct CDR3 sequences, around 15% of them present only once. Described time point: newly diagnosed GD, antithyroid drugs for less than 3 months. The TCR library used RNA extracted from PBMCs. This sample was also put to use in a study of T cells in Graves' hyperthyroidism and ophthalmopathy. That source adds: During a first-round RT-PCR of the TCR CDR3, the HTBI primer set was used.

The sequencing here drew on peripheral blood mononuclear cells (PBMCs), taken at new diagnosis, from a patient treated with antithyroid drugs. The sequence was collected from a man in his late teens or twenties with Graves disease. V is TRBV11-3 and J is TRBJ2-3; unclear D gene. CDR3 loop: CASSLGLDGDTQYF. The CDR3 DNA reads TGTGCCAGCAGCTTAGGCCTCGATGGGGATACGCAGTATTTT.